What follows describes a single T cell receptor beta chain. This clonotype was detected a few times. There is no known antigen for this receptor. Nothing much larger sits one base from this clone, and base qualities are not available. This entry belongs to a study of regulatory T cells in long-lasting Graves disease (dated by TCRdb to the early 2020s). Regarding the study in general: In the newly diagnosed Graves' disease group, patients had been taking antithyroid drugs for less than 3 months. A total of 33 samples underwent TCR sequencing: around 13 from persistent and some 20 from newly diagnosed Graves' disease patients. The study was registered as a clinical trial and conducted in China. Persistent Graves' disease patients were compared with newly diagnosed Graves' disease patients by peripheral blood TCR sequencing and RNA sequencing. Findings and caveats that apply to the study as a whole: Persistent patients shared more public clonotypes among themselves (around 3,000) than newly diagnosed patients did (nearly 1,000). Only the TCR beta chain was sequenced and analyzed. Peripheral blood alone was examined, since thyroid tissue, which constituted the primary lesion, could not be accessed. Compared with newly diagnosed patients, patients with persistent Graves' disease had lower TCR Shannon entropy and fewer highly expanded clones, which suggests clonal expansion. The small sample size was acknowledged by the authors as a limitation that may reduce accuracy. Persistent disease showed preferential use of TRBV28, TRBJ1-2 and TRBJ2-5, whereas newly diagnosed disease favored TRBV20-1 and TRBJ2-1.

The time point label, as the study defines it: newly diagnosed GD, antithyroid drugs for less than 3 months. For both TCR sequencing and RNA sequencing, RNA was extracted from PBMCs using TRIzol. The diagnosis of Graves' disease was made according to American Thyroid Association guidelines. Patients for the study were recruited at an endocrinology department in Xi'an, China. From each patient, 7.5 to 10 milliliters of peripheral blood was collected into an EDTA anticoagulant tube. Ficoll Paque Plus density gradient separation was used to isolate PBMCs, and no further T cell sorting was performed. An Agilent 2100 Bioanalyzer and agarose gel were used to assess RNA quality, and a NanoDrop 2000 was used to measure RNA concentration. Libraries were prepared through multiplex PCR. Sequenced on an Illumina HiSeq 4000. To build TCR beta libraries, CDR3 regions were amplified by Arm-PCR using iRepertoire HTBI primers. Before sequencing, the PCR products underwent gel purification. Per the authors' processing: Gene usage analysis of CDR3 amino acid clonotypes used the approximately 62 TRBV and 14 to 15 TRBJ segments found across samples. COPE and FqMerger were used to merge the filtered high-quality paired reads into contigs. BLAST was used to align contigs to IMGT TRBV, TRBD and TRBJ reference genes, and CDR3 was defined according to IMGT. Any clonotype with a frequency above 0.1% was counted as a highly expanded clone. Shannon entropy was used to measure repertoire diversity, and the Gini coefficient was used to measure V-J evenness. Public clonotypes were defined as clonotypes shared by more than one individual. TCRdb applied fastp at Q25 and MiXCR to the public reads, then kept only in-frame beta chains. For every CDR3 protein sequence, its rows merge into one entry that carries the most common genes and DNA. For this entry, the V and J calls and clone size follow TCRdb and not the study's own pipeline. The sample table contains fewer than 350,000 distinct CDR3 sequences; only one count was recorded for 18% of them. About 39% of the sample rests with the top ten.

Trimming removed 5 bases from V and 2 bases from J, leaving 15 bases between the germline ends. The CDR3 spans 15 residues, from the cysteine through the phenylalanine. Solely the CDR3 DNA is kept, with 45 bases framed from the first base. As encoded in the germline V gene, CDR1 is SGHNT while CDR2 is YENEEA. The source was peripheral blood mononuclear cells (PBMCs), collected at new diagnosis, from a patient treated with antithyroid drugs. The chain is made from TRBV11-3 and TRBJ2-5, with no confident D gene call. This TCR was recovered from a female donor with Graves disease. The CDR3 protein: CASSPQFFQQETQYF. The nucleotide sequence is given as TGTGCCAGCAGCCCCCAATTCTTTCAGCAAGAGACCCAGTACTTC.